This note documents a single T cell receptor beta chain sequence. Antigen: not known. Looked up from germline, CDR1 is KGHDR and CDR2 is SFDVKD. The CDR3 runs to 16 residues. V lost 3 bases to trimming and J lost 0 bases, with 10 bases between them. Second doses that came at about 4 or about 12 weeks were put together. These data belong to a study of T cell responses to AZD1222 COVID-19 vaccine. General observations from the study: The donor cohort was predominantly white British with a female majority, and clonal diversity may have been underestimated. Following two doses of AZD1222, Spike-specific TCR breadth and depth rose. At 160-218 and 743-854, vaccine-associated CD4 TCRs were dominant, and they spanned spike.

Repertoires were generated with immunoSEQ multiplex PCR, while TCRdb's copy carries only in-frame clones and drops some. The data show about 78,000 clones, 90% seen once. The starting material was peripheral blood, obtained 28 days after the second AZD1222 dose. The chain couples TRBV24-1 to TRBJ2-2; D is unclear. This TCR came from an adult who received the AZD1222 COVID-19 vaccine. The CDR3 region is CATSDARASNTGELFF. Here the CDR3 DNA reads TGTGCCACCAGTGATGCACGGGCTTCGAACACCGGGGAGCTGTTTTTT.